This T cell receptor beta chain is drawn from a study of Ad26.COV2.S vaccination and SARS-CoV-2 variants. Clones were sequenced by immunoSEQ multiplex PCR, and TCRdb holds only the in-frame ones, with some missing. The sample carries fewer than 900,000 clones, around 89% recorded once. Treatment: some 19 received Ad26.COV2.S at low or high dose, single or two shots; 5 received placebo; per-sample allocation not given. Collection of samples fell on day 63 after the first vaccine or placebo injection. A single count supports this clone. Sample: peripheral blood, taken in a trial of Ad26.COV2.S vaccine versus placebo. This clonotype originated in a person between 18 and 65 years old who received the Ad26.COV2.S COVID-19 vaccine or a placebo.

The CDR3 DNA reads TGTGCCAGCAGCGTAGCGGGGTCACTAGCGACAGATACGCAGTATTTT. Translated: CASSVAGSLATDTQYF. The chain employs TRBV9 and TRBJ2-3, with 7 bases aligning to TRBD2. The V gene's germline CDR1 is SGDLS and CDR2 YYNGEE. Trimming at V came to 0 bases and at J to 3 bases, leaving 7 bases not matched to a gene. The CDR3 is made up of 16 amino acids.